Detailed here is one T cell receptor beta chain. Its antigen is unidentified. Germline assignment: CDR1 MNHEY and CDR2 SVGEGT. The CDR3 is made up of 15 amino acids. Unmatched junction bases numbered 3, after V lost 4 bases and J lost 1 base. Both TRBC1 and TRBC2 were covered by a beta constant-region primer of two equimolar oligonucleotides. Nested alpha and beta constant-region primers with the SP2 primer drove four PCR rounds on ligated cDNA. TCRdb redid the calling of the UMI-ligation and nested PCR reads with MiXCR, one entry per CDR3 protein. The profile shows some 21,000 distinct CDR3 sequences, about 10% of them singletons. The data derive from a study of naive and memory T cell subsets. From the second PCR step, alpha and beta chains were amplified apart. Study-level points and caveats: Clonotypes here are unpaired alpha or beta chain sequences.

The V and J genes are TRBV6-2 or TRBV6-3 and TRBJ2-5; 10 nucleotides match TRBD2. The sequence came from a human donor in good health. What was sequenced was central memory CD8+ T cells from blood. The CDR3 sequence is CASSSGLAPQETQYF. The CDR3 DNA sequence: TGTGCCAGCAGTTCGGGACTAGCGCCCCAAGAGACCCAGTACTTC.